One sample yielded the 8 T cell receptor beta chains listed below, sequenced in a study of CD8 T cells in Susac syndrome. Random-hexamer reverse transcription was applied to roughly 0.45 to 1 ug RNA. TCRdb reprocessed the immunoSEQ multiplex PCR reads via MiXCR and lists one record per CDR3 protein. This sample has some 180,000 distinct CDR3 sequences, with over 90% found just once. The sequenced material came from CD4+ T cells from PBMCs. The receptors derive from a human donor with Susac syndrome.

This sequence joins TRBV6-1 and TRBJ1-1; D is possibly TRBD1 (6 bases). Trimming removed 7 bases at V and 1 base at J, with 13 bases between. The CDR3 contains 14 residues. The V gene's germline CDR1 is MNHNS and CDR2 SASEGT. CDR3 in amino acids: CASIATQGNTEAFF. In nucleotides, the CDR3 is TGTGCCAGCATCGCCACACAGGGGAACACTGAAGCTTTCTTT.

The CDR3, as DNA: TGTGCCAGCAGCGAGCCGGGACGGCCTATTACGCAGTATTTT. It yields the protein CASSEPGRPITQYF. V and J are TRBV5-4 and TRBJ2-3; D may correspond to TRBD1 or TRBD2 (5 bases each). The V and J ends lost 4 bases and 8 bases respectively, with 17 bases between them. The germline gives CDR1 SGHNT, CDR2 YYREEE (reference sequence). The CDR3 consists of 14 residues.

The chain joins TRBV4-1 to TRBJ2-2, with D possibly being TRBD1 (5 bases). The germline gives CDR1 MGHRA, CDR2 YSYEKL. This CDR3 spans 15 amino acids. V dropped 3 bases and J dropped 7 bases, with 15 bases sitting between them. The chain's CDR3 is CASSQLDSIRGELFF. The CDR3 coding sequence is TGCGCCAGCAGCCAGCTCGACAGCATCCGCGGGGAGCTGTTTTTT.

CDR3 residues: CASSQGLVGYEQYF. As DNA, the CDR3 is TGCGCCAGCAGCCAGGGGTTAGTCGGCTACGAGCAGTACTTC. The rearrangement links TRBV5-1 to TRBJ2-7; perhaps TRBD1 as D (6 bases). CDR1 SGHRS and CDR2 YFSETQ come from the germline V gene. V lost 4 bases, J lost 3 bases, and 14 bases lay in between. This CDR3 is 14 amino acids long.

The chain has TRBV20-1 and TRBJ2-5; D is uncertain. Germline CDR1 reads DFQATT; CDR2 reads SNEGSKA (reference sequence). Between the trimmed V and J ends, which lost 6 bases and 4 bases, there was a span of 15 bases. The CDR3 is made up of 13 amino acids. CDR3 amino acids: CSALLPYSETQYF. The CDR3 DNA sequence: TGCAGTGCCCTACTTCCTTACTCAGAGACCCAGTACTTC.

The V gene is TRBV12-3 or TRBV12-4, the J gene TRBJ1-5; D ambiguous. Trimming removed 6 bases from V and 2 bases from J, with 14 bases in between. This CDR3 has 15 residues. Here the CDR3 reads CASSPLGSRNQPQHF. The CDR3 coding sequence is TGTGCCAGCAGCCCCTTGGGATCCCGCAATCAGCCCCAGCATTTT.

V is TRBV15 and J is TRBJ2-3, with TRBD2 matching 11 bases. The CDR3 has 18 amino acids. Germline values: CDR1 LNHNV, CDR2 YYDKDF (reference sequence). J lost 5 bases, V lost 0 bases, and 10 bases had no gene match. CDR3 sequence: CATSRDRGLAGGIDTQYF. CDR3 DNA: TGTGCCACCAGCAGAGATAGAGGCCTAGCGGGAGGAATAGATACGCAGTATTTT. Variable domain in full (rest from reference TRBV15 and TRBJ2-3): DAMVIQNPRYQVTQFGKPVTLSCSQTLNHNVMYWYQQKSSQAPKLLFHYYDKDFNNEADTPDNFQSRRPNTSFCFLDIRSPGLGDTAMYLCATSRDRGLAGGIDTQYFGPGTRLTVL.

The chain is built from TRBV28 and TRBJ1-1; no definite D call. The CDR3 runs 16 residues. Germline V gene data show CDR1 as MDHEN and CDR2 as SYDVKM. V lost 2 bases to trimming and J lost 1 base, with 14 bases between them. CDR3 amino acids: CASSLQAAPSNTEAFF. In DNA, the CDR3 is TGTGCCAGCAGTTTACAGGCGGCCCCATCGAACACTGAAGCTTTCTTT.